The clone carrying this TCR beta chain was detected once. The V gene lost 10 bases and the J gene lost 0 bases, with 10 bases spanning the gap. Germline values: CDR1 MDHEN, CDR2 SYDVKM. This CDR3 is 14 amino acids long. This sample was included in a study of blood T cell repertoires in COVID-19. The overall study: Sites in the United States, Italy and Spain provided acute and convalescent COVID-19 samples. In each case, the material was cDNA or gDNA derived from T cells, B-cell-depleted T cells, or PBMCs.

Profiling relied on immunoSEQ multiplex PCR, and the TCRdb table lists in-frame clones only, not all of them. The sample records approximately 97,000 clones, 70% to 90% being singletons. The genes are TRBV28 and TRBJ2-6, with D maybe TRBD1 (5 bases). The clonotype originates from a man aged 45 to 65 with active or convalescent COVID-19. The sample consisted of peripheral blood. The CDR3 loop reads CATLDISGANVLTF. CDR3 nucleotide sequence: TGTGCCACCCTGGACATCTCTGGGGCCAACGTCCTGACTTTC.